These 7 T cell receptor beta chains came from one sample sequenced in a study of T cell repertoires in cytomegalovirus infection. Via MiXCR, TCRdb re-called the reads, giving one row per CDR3 protein. Among 110,000 to 150,000 distinct CDR3 sequences listed, 6.5% were seen once. Sample: PBMCs. The receptors originated from a human donor in good health (CMV status not recorded). Some clones in this sample may be carry-over from other donors' samples.

This clonotype was found many times. The CDR3: CASSLGATGANVLTF. The CDR3 DNA follows: TGTGCCAGCAGCTTAGGGGCGACTGGGGCCAACGTCCTGACTTTC. The chain has TRBV7-9 and TRBJ2-6; D remains unclear. The V and J ends lost 1 base and 2 bases respectively, with 6 bases between them. Germline V CDR1 and CDR2: SEHNR, FQNEAQ (reference sequence). The CDR3 has 15 residues.

V and J are TRBV5-1 and TRBJ1-1; weak D call: TRBD1 (5 bases). Per the germline V gene, CDR1 is SGHRS and CDR2 is YFSETQ. The CDR3 extends over 17 amino acids. V lost 1 base and J lost 4, with 20 bases in between. CDR3 in DNA: TGCGCCAGCAGCTTGCGGGTCCGGGGGTCAATCCCCACTGAAGCTTTCTTT. Translating it yields CASSLRVRGSIPTEAFF.

This clonotype has ten or more counts. The CDR3 sequence: CASSMRDRANEKLFF. The CDR3 DNA reads as TGTGCCAGCAGTATGCGGGACAGAGCTAATGAAAAACTGTTTTTT. This chain joins TRBV12-3 or TRBV12-4 and TRBJ1-4, with 7 bases fitting TRBD1. The V segment lost 5 bases and the J segment 3 bases; nucleotides outside the gene matches: 6. CDR3 length: 15 amino acids.

This clonotype occurred a few times. A much larger clone sits a single nucleotide away, making a read error possible. CDR3 amino acids: CASSQGETQYF. The CDR3 bases are TGTGCCAGCAGCCAGGGGGAGACCCAGTACTTC. V and J are TRBV3-1 and TRBJ2-5; unclear D gene. V was clipped by 3 bases and J by 5 bases, with 4 bases between them. This CDR3 comprises 11 residues. The germline gives CDR1 LGHDT, CDR2 YNNKEL (reference sequence).

This clonotype has at least ten counts. The V call is TRBV20-1, the J call TRBJ2-1; 7 nucleotides agree with TRBD2. Trimming cost V 6 bases and J 7 bases; bases outside gene matches: 6. Germline V gene sequence: CDR1 DFQATT, CDR2 SNEGSKA (reference sequence). The CDR3 is 12 amino acids. Here the CDR3 reads CSAVRGGNEQFF. The DNA of the CDR3 is TGCAGTGCCGTGCGGGGAGGGAATGAGCAGTTCTTC.

This clonotype was recorded at least ten times. The chain carries TRBV20-1 and TRBJ2-1, with 10 nucleotides matching TRBD2. This CDR3 has 15 amino acids. The V gene end was trimmed by 6 bases and the J gene end by 4 bases; junction bases not matched to a gene: 9. The germline V gene encodes CDR1 DFQATT and CDR2 SNEGSKA (reference sequence). CDR3 region: CSALTTSGAYNEQFF. The CDR3 DNA reads TGCAGTGCCCTAACAACTAGCGGGGCATACAATGAGCAGTTCTTC.

This clonotype was counted at least ten times. The chain is built from TRBV7-3 and TRBJ2-3; D is unresolved. There are 13 residues in the CDR3. The germline V and J ends were trimmed by 3 bases and 3 bases, with 7 bases remaining between them. From germline, CDR1 is SGHTA and CDR2 FQGTGA. The CDR3 coding sequence is TGTGCCAGCAGCTTTCAGATAACAGATACGCAGTATTTT. It specifies CASSFQITDTQYF.